This TCR beta chain is drawn from a study of cytomegalovirus exposure and HLA in healthy donors. Study-wide findings and caveats: Later analysis placed DRB1 highest and HLA-C lowest in TCR association rates, which differed by HLA locus. Later analysis identified about 18,000 TCR beta sequences associated with HLA alleles, using a false discovery rate threshold of 0.05.

Trimming removed 2 bases from V and 3 bases from J, with 16 bases in between. The CDR3 length is 17 residues. Germline CDR1 MNHEY, CDR2 SMNVEV (reference sequence). The sample holds one count of this clone. Antigen: not known. PCR involved 60 Vbeta and 13 Jbeta primers. The data were produced by immunoSEQ multiplex PCR, yet TCRdb's version contains in-frame clones alone and is incomplete. The sample lists 130,000 or so clones, more than 60% occurring once. The receptor's source is a female donor in good health and CMV-seronegative. The gene calls are TRBV27 and TRBJ1-4, with a tentative D call TRBD1 (5 bases). The sequenced material came from PBMCs. CDR3 sequence (DNA): TGTGCCAGCAGTTTACAGGGAATCGAAATTGCTAATGAAAAACTGTTTTTT. Translated, it gives CASSLQGIEIANEKLFF.